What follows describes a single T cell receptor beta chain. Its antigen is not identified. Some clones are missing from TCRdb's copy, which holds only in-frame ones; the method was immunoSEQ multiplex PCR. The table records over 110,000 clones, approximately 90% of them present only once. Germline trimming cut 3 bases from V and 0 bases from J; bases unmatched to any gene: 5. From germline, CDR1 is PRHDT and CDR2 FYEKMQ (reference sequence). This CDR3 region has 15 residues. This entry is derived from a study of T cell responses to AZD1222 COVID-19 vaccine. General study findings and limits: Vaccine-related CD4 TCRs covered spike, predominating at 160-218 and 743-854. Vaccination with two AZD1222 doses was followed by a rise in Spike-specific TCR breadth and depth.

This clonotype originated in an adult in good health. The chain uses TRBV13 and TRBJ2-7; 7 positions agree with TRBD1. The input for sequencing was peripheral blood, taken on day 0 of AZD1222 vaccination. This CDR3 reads CASSFTGDSSYEQYF. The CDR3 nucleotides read TGTGCCAGCAGCTTTACAGGGGATAGCTCCTACGAGCAGTACTTC.